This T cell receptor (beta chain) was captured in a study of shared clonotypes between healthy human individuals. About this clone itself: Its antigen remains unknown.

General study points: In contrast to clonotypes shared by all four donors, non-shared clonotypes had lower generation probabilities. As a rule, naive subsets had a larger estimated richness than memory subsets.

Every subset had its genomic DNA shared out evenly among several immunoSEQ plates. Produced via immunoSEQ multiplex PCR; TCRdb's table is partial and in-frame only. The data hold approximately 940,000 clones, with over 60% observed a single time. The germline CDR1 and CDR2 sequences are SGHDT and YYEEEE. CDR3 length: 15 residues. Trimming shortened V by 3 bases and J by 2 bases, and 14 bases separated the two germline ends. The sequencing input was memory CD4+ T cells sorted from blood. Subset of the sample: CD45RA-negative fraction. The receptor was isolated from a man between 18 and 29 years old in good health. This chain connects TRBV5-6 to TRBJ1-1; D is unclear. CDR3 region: CASSWFVAGNTEAFF. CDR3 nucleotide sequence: TGTGCCAGCAGCTGGTTTGTGGCGGGTAACACTGAAGCTTTCTTT.